This TCR beta chain was found in a study of blood T cells in healthy people across ages. Study-level findings and limits: TCR beta diversity, measured per million T cells, fell in a roughly linear way with age.

Germline loops: CDR1 SNHLY, CDR2 FYNNEI. There are 16 residues in the CDR3. The V end was cut by 1 base, the J end by 5 bases, with 18 bases between. The use of a sample-barcoded 5' primer and a J-beta primer mix characterized a second PCR of roughly 6 to 11 cycles. Each of the samples gave a minimum of 2.5 million paired-end reads that contained CDR3. TCRdb re-called the 5' RACE reads through MiXCR, storing one row per CDR3 protein. The sample lists approximately 690,000 distinct CDR3 sequences; less than 45% were seen once. Every donor contributed roughly 10 milliliters of peripheral blood by blood draw. On this clonotype itself: What it binds is unknown.

V is TRBV2 and J is TRBJ2-7; D possibly corresponds to TRBD2 (6 bases). The sample comprised blood. The receptor was isolated from a man at least 80 years old in good health. The CDR3 DNA follows: TGTGCCAGCAGTGAAGTTGATCGGCAGGGAGGAGACGAGCAGTACTTC. Translation: CASSEVDRQGGDEQYF.